This T cell receptor (beta chain) was identified during a study of CD8+CD57+ T cells in acquired aplastic anemia. The germline V gene has CDR1 SGHVS and CDR2 FQNEAQ. V was shortened by 4 bases and J by 2 bases, with 14 bases between the two germline ends. The CDR3 has 15 residues. A few counts support this clonotype. It was genomic DNA that served as the template for profiling TCR beta VDJ and CDR3. TCRdb fed the reads into MiXCR, producing one record per CDR3 protein. The data contain about 190,000 distinct CDR3 sequences, under 70% of them seen just once; the ten biggest clones take up 46%. The specimen sequenced was sorted CD4+, CD8+, or CD8+CD57+ T cells (not recorded which) from PBMCs. The TCR originated in a human donor with severe aplastic anemia or a healthy control (not recorded which). The chain combines TRBV7-8 with TRBJ1-1; unclear D gene. In DNA form, the CDR3 reads TGTGCCAGCAGCTCGCAAGGCGTCATCAACACTGAAGCTTTCTTT. Translated: CASSSQGVINTEAFF.